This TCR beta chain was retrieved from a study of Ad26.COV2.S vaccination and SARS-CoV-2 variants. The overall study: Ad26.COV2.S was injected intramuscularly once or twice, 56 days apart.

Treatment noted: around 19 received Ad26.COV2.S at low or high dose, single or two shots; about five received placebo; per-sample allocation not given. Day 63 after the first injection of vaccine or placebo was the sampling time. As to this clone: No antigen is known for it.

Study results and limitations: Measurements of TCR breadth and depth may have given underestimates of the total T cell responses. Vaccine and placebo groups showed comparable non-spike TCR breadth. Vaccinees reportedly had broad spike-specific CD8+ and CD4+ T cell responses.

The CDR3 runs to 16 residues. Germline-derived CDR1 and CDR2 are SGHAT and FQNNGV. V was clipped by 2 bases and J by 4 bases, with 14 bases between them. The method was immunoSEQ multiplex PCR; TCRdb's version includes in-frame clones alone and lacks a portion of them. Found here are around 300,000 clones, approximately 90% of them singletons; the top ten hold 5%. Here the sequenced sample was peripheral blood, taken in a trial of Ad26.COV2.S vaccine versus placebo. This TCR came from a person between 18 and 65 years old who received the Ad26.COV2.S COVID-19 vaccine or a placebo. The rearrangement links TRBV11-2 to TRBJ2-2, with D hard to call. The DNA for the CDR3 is TGTGCCAGCAGCTTAAGATCACGGATAATCACCGGGGAGCTGTTTTTT. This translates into CASSLRSRIITGELFF.